The 20 T cell receptor beta chains in this list originate from one sample, sequenced in a study of monozygotic twins with inflammatory bowel disease (dated by TCRdb to between 2018 and 2021). Library method: 5' RACE. Sequencing took place on an Illumina HiSeq 2500. TCRdb reprocessed the raw reads; every CDR3 protein sequence is a single record, and DNA is not supplied. The table kept for this sample lists about 450,000 distinct CDR3 sequences. Jointly, the top ten make up 2.4% of the sample. Sequenced: blood. Receptor source: a human donor with ulcerative colitis or Crohn's disease, or a healthy co-twin of an affected twin (not recorded which).

The chain combines TRBV4-2 with TRBJ2-3. The CDR3 covers 14 residues. Germline lookup yields CDR1 LGHNA and CDR2 YNFKEQ. The CDR3 reads CASSRGLAADTQYF.

This chain joins TRBV3-1 and TRBJ2-5; as DNA is missing, the TRBD2 call by TCRdb cannot be tested. The CDR3 has 16 amino acids. CDR1 LGHDT and CDR2 YNNKEL come from the germline V gene (reference sequence). The CDR3 protein is CASSQVRLAVQETQYF.

The chain links TRBV5-1 to TRBJ2-1; with no DNA, the TCRdb D assignment of TRBD2 cannot be verified. The CDR3 contains 17 residues. Germline V gene lookup returns CDR1 SGHRS and CDR2 YFSETQ. The CDR3 loop reads CASSPTGLAGGRNEQFF. Supplemented by reference TRBV5-1 and TRBJ2-1, the full variable domain reads KAGVTQTPRYLIKTRGQQVTLSCSPISGHRSVSWYQQTPGQGLQFLFEYFSETQRNKGNFPGRFSGRQFSNSRSEMNVSTLELGDSALYLCASSPTGLAGGRNEQFFGPGTRLTVL.

The rearrangement uses TRBV12-3 or TRBV12-4 and TRBJ1-3. The CDR3 extends over 13 amino acids. CDR3 residues: CASSSYSGNTIYF.

The chain couples TRBV18 to TRBJ2-3; TCRdb indicates TRBD2, and absent DNA this call remains unverified. Germline V gene lookup returns CDR1 KGHSH and CDR2 LQKENI. This CDR3 comprises 16 residues. CDR3 loop: CASSPILAAATDTQYF.

The chain couples TRBV3-1 to TRBJ2-1; TCRdb proposes TRBD2, but this gene call is untestable without DNA. The CDR3 consists of 16 residues. Germline V gene lookup returns CDR1 LGHDT and CDR2 YNNKEL (reference sequence). The CDR3 is CASSQEGLAGPNEQFF.

The chain carries TRBV21-1 and TRBJ2-5; absent DNA, TCRdb's TRBD1 call cannot be checked. TRBV21-1 has pseudogene status. This CDR3 region has 11 residues. CDR3 protein: CASLRDSPQYF.

The V call is TRBV5-1, the J call TRBJ2-7; the TRBD1 assignment by TCRdb is unverifiable without DNA. Germline V gene sequence: CDR1 SGHRS, CDR2 YFSETQ. There are 15 residues in the CDR3. The chain's CDR3 is CASSTPGQGFGEQYF.

V usage is TRBV20-1 and J usage is TRBJ2-6; TCRdb's D call, TRBD1, is unchecked because there is no DNA. Germline values: CDR1 DFQATT, CDR2 SNEGSKA (reference sequence). The length of the CDR3 is 15 residues. The CDR3 protein is CSARTRGSGANVLTF.

The J gene is TRBJ2-2, the V gene TRBV6-5; TCRdb selects TRBD1, and the lack of DNA leaves this call unchecked. This CDR3 has 15 residues. In germline, CDR1 is MNHEY, CDR2 SVGAGI. The chain's CDR3 is CASSLQGDNTGELFF.

The chain links TRBV5-5 to TRBJ2-3. Germline assignment: CDR1 SGHKS and CDR2 YYEKEE (reference sequence). The CDR3 totals 15 residues. The CDR3 loop is CASSWDRGATDTQYF.

This chain connects TRBV7-2 to TRBJ2-7; TCRdb gives TRBD1 as the D gene, but with no DNA this cannot be confirmed. This CDR3 region has 16 residues. From germline, CDR1 is SGHTA and CDR2 FQGNSA. Here the CDR3 reads CASSLEPYRFSYEQYF.

The V call is TRBV12-3 or TRBV12-4, the J call TRBJ2-1; no DNA is available, so the TRBD2 call from TCRdb remains unchecked. CDR3 length equals 17 residues. CDR3 in amino acids: CASSLPLLAGAYNEQFF.

The V gene is TRBV7-2, the J gene TRBJ1-2; without DNA, the TCRdb call of TRBD1 cannot be checked. The germline V gene has CDR1 SGHTA and CDR2 FQGNSA. There are 15 residues in the CDR3. The CDR3 region is CASSSTGGGSYGYTF. Full variable domain (rest looked up from reference TRBV7-2 and TRBJ1-2): GAGVSQSPSNKVTEKGKDVELRCDPISGHTALYWYRQSLGQGLEFLIYFQGNSAPDKSGLPSDRFSAERTGGSVSTLTIQRTQQEDSAVYLCASSSTGGGSYGYTFGSGTRLTVV.

The V call is TRBV24-1, the J call TRBJ2-7. The germline V gene has CDR1 KGHDR and CDR2 SFDVKD. CDR3 length: 15 amino acids. The CDR3 sequence is CATSDKDGYSYEQYF.

The CDR3 region is CASSPTPGAYSDTQYF. This chain connects TRBV7-8 to TRBJ2-3; TCRdb proposes TRBD1, but this gene call is untestable without DNA. The V gene's germline CDR1 is SGHVS and CDR2 FQNEAQ. This CDR3 comprises 16 residues. The entire variable domain, with the rest obtained from reference TRBV7-8 and TRBJ2-3, is as follows: GAGVSQSPRYKVAKRGQDVALRCDPISGHVSLFWYQQALGQGPEFLTYFQNEAQLDKSGLPSDRFFAERPEGSVSTLKIQRTQQEDSAVYLCASSPTPGAYSDTQYFGPGTRLTVL.

The rearrangement links TRBV20-1 to TRBJ1-6; TCRdb calls TRBD1, which cannot be checked without DNA. This CDR3 has 13 residues. Germline CDR1 reads DFQATT; CDR2 reads SNEGSKA (reference sequence). CDR3 in amino acids: CSTPGRGNSPLHF.

The chain links TRBV20-1 to TRBJ1-2. In germline, CDR1 is DFQATT, CDR2 SNEGSKA (reference sequence). This CDR3 has 12 residues. CDR3 region: CSAGEGSYGYTF.

This chain uses TRBV7-9 with TRBJ2-5; the D call of TRBD1 rests on TCRdb alone, since no DNA is present to check it. The CDR3 is made up of 15 amino acids. In germline, CDR1 is SEHNR, CDR2 FQNEAQ (reference sequence). The CDR3: CASSLERDRGKTQYF.

The V gene is TRBV12-3 or TRBV12-4, the J gene TRBJ1-1. CDR3 length: 13 residues. CDR3 sequence: CASSSHLNTEAFF.